This T cell receptor (beta chain) was documented in a study of cytotoxic CD8 clonotypes in ibrutinib-treated CLL (dated by TCRdb to about 2021). Turning to the overall study: The cohort was composed of about a dozen relapsed/refractory and approximately 14 treatment-naive patients; IGHV unmutated status was identified in fewer than 18 patients. Responses were partial in some 24 patients and complete in 2; after median about 5.5 years follow-up, about 14 stayed in remission and roughly twelve progressed. Response samples were obtained after a median of approximately twelve months of treatment, with a range of about 6 to 36 months. On average, each sample yielded roughly 260,000 productive templates and about 94,000 productive rearrangements. Longitudinal samples were available for about 30% of the 86 trial participants. Cryopreserved peripheral blood mononuclear cells were obtained prior to treatment, at the time of response, and at either disease progression or sustained remission.

What the study reported, not specific to this receptor: Baseline clonality was found to be higher than that of age-matched healthy donors and was strongly correlated with circulating CD8+ T-cell counts. Sampling times were not matched between patients in sustained remission and patients whose disease was progressing, and lymph node repertoires were not examined. Clonality increased at ibrutinib response, stayed stable in sustained remission, and fell back toward baseline at progression. Public clonotypes were rare and either shrank or stayed stable during treatment, and the rise in clonality at ibrutinib response reflected expansion of private clonotypes.

A MiSeq instrument was used for deep resolution sequencing, which targeted depths ranging from 1 in 1 million up to 1 in 200,000 T cells, with coverage averaging 10x for each clonotype. The immunoSEQ hsTCRB Kit was used to generate TCR beta libraries. The authors processed their data as follows. The data were analyzed with ImmunoSEQ Analyzer and ImmunoSEQ Data Assistant, and V, D and J gene assignments followed IMGT definitions. Clonality, with values ranging from 0 to 1, was calculated as one minus the normalized Shannon entropy of productive rearrangement frequencies. Public clonotype analysis was restricted to overrepresented clonotypes comprising at least 0.05% of each patient's repertoire. Some twelve repertoires from age-matched healthy donors, obtained from immuneACCESS, served as clonality controls. TCRdb carries this immuneACCESS record with in-frame sequences only. Its versions omit some clonotypes, under half of them owing to an unresolved V gene in the studies checked, with the rest unexplained. The D gene and trimming were derived from the DNA, and the V and J assignments and clone size from that table. The sample data list around 310,000 clones, and about 80% of these were observed just once. Approximately 7% of the sample is held by the ten biggest clonotypes.

Trimming takes 0 bases from V and 13 bases from J, and the germline ends sit 10 bases apart. From the cysteine up to the phenylalanine, the CDR3 has a length of 11 residues. Only the CDR3 DNA is retained, 33 bases long and in frame from the first base. Sequences GTSNPN (CDR1) and SVGIG (CDR2) are obtained from the germline V gene (reference sequence). In regard to this clone: Its recognized antigen is unknown. No much larger clone exists at a distance of one base, and base qualities are not known.

For TCR beta library preparation, around 1.8 micrograms of genomic DNA were extracted from the cryopreserved PBMCs. Longitudinal blood samples from CLL patients receiving ibrutinib monotherapy were subjected to high-throughput TCR beta sequencing. The patients were enrolled in a single-center, open-label phase 2 trial of ibrutinib monotherapy. This receptor was obtained from a human donor with chronic lymphocytic leukemia. The sequenced sample was PBMCs, obtained before ibrutinib treatment. The chain couples TRBV30 to TRBJ2-1, with no confidently assigned D gene. The CDR3 here reads CAWSVSGIQFF. The bases read TGTGCCTGGAGTGTTTCTGGGATTCAGTTCTTC.